The clone carrying this T cell receptor beta chain occurred a few times. Antigen specificity is unknown. CDR3 length: 17 residues. J lost 0 bases, V lost 7 bases, and 13 bases had no gene match. In germline, CDR1 is SGHKS, CDR2 YYEKEE (reference sequence). CDR3-region Arm-PCR and iRepertoire HTBI primers produced the TCR beta libraries. A single record per CDR3 protein comes from TCRdb applying MiXCR to the multiplex PCR reads. The repertoire consists of about 460,000 distinct CDR3 sequences, with approximately 22% occurring once and the leading ten covering roughly 14%. The sample belongs to a study of regulatory T cells in long-lasting Graves disease. Findings and limits, study-wide: Persistent patients had more shared public clonotypes (2,741) than new patients (about 900). With persistent disease, TRBV28, TRBJ1-2 and TRBJ2-5 were the favored segments.

As for time point: persistent/refractory GD, antithyroid drugs over 5 years with positive TRAb. The TCR library was prepared using RNA isolated from PBMCs. American Thyroid Association guidelines defined Graves' disease diagnosis. This specimen was peripheral blood mononuclear cells (PBMCs), taken when the disease was refractory, from a patient treated with antithyroid drugs. This TCR derives from a female donor with Graves disease. The chain uses TRBV5-5 and TRBJ1-1; 9 bases are a match to TRBD1. DNA for the CDR3: TGTGCCAGCTCCGGGACAGGGAGTTTCCCTATGAACACTGAAGCTTTCTTT. It translates to CASSGTGSFPMNTEAFF.